The 17 T cell receptor beta chains in this list originate from one sample, sequenced in a study of T cells in Graves' hyperthyroidism and ophthalmopathy. What was amplified from RNA transcripts were TCR beta CDR3 regions. The HTBI primer set drove a first-round RT-PCR of the TCR CDR3. TCRdb ran MiXCR on the multiplex PCR reads and lists one entry per CDR3 protein. This repertoire shows about 610,000 distinct CDR3 sequences, roughly 50% found once; its top ten account for roughly 8.2%. Sequencing was done on a sample of peripheral blood or thyroid tissue (not recorded which). Every receptor here comes from a woman aged 18-35 years with Graves' hyperthyroidism.

The chain recombines TRBV15 with TRBJ2-7; 8 nucleotides line up with TRBD2. This CDR3 has 14 amino acids. With 2 bases clipped from V and 3 bases from J, the junction kept 3 bases outside the gene matches. Germline V gives CDR1 LNHNV, CDR2 YYDKDF (reference sequence). Written as DNA, the CDR3 is TGTGCCACCAGCAGACGGGGGGGCGTCTACGAGCAGTACTTC. Translated, it gives CATSRRGGVYEQYF.

The chain joins TRBV7-3 to TRBJ2-7, with D tentatively TRBD1 or TRBD2 (5 bases each). Germline V gene sequence: CDR1 SGHTA, CDR2 FQGTGA. Trimming pared 0 bases from V and 11 bases from J, leaving 11 bases between. CDR3 length equals 12 residues. The CDR3 protein is CASSLTGPRKYF. CDR3 sequence (DNA): TGTGCCAGCAGCTTAACGGGACCACGGAAGTACTTC.

This clonotype was seen at least ten times. CDR3 bases: TGTGCCAGCAGCCACGGACAGGGCTCTCCCTACGAGCAGTACTTC. As protein: CASSHGQGSPYEQYF. This chain links TRBV5-8 with TRBJ2-7; 8 nucleotides align to TRBD1. The CDR3 spans 15 residues. Losses at the gene ends were 4 bases for V and 2 bases for J; bases not matched to a gene: 8. Germline V CDR1 and CDR2: SGHTS, YDEGEE.

This clonotype showed up just once. The conserved final phenylalanine or tryptophan is absent from the CDR3, which likely points to a read error. The chain carries TRBV2 and TRBJ2-5, with 8 bases lining up with TRBD1. Germline CDR1 is SNHLY and CDR2 is FYNNEI. The CDR3 extends over 14 amino acids. This CDR3 reads CASSYRTGRETQYS. CDR3 sequence (DNA): TGCGCCAGCAGTTACCGGACAGGGAGAGAGACCCAGTACTCC.

The chain uses TRBV10-3 and TRBJ1-2; D uncertain. Germline CDR1 ENHRY, CDR2 SYGVKD. V shed 3 bases and J shed 12 bases, with 14 bases lying between them. CDR3 length: 12 amino acids. DNA for the CDR3: TGTGCCATCAGTGACGGGAACTCTGGAAACACCTTC. This translates into CAISDGNSGNTF.

This clonotype showed up many times. The chain employs TRBV29-1 and TRBJ2-5, with 7 bases identical to TRBD2. Germline trimming cut 6 bases from V and 1 base from J; bases unmatched to any gene: 11. CDR3 length equals 15 residues. Per germline, CDR1 SQVTM and CDR2 ANQGSEA. CDR3 in DNA: TGCAGCGTCAATCTATCTAGCGGCACCCAAGAGACCCAGTACTTC. Its protein product is CSVNLSSGTQETQYF.

This chain connects TRBV5-5 to TRBJ1-3; no clear D gene. V was trimmed by 4 bases and J by 8 bases, leaving 25 bases between them. Germline CDR1 and CDR2: SGHKS and YYEKEE (reference sequence). The CDR3 totals 17 residues. DNA for the CDR3: TGTGCCAGCAGCACAAGGGAAGGAACAAACTATGGCTACACCATATATTTT. The encoded protein is CASSTREGTNYGYTIYF.

This clonotype occurred many times. This chain uses TRBV2 with TRBJ1-2, with TRBD1 as a possible D gene (5 bases). Trimming took off 7 bases at V and 4 bases at J, with 7 bases between the two ends. This CDR3 has 11 residues. Germline-derived CDR1 and CDR2 are SNHLY and FYNNEI. CDR3 coding DNA: TGTGCCAGCAACGGGGGCTATGGCTACACCTTC. This codes for CASNGGYGYTF.

This clonotype was recorded only once. The chain joins TRBV25-1 to TRBJ1-6; 9 bases are shared with TRBD1. V lost 4 bases and J lost 7; bases outside the gene matches: 5. The CDR3 has 15 residues. Germline V CDR1 and CDR2: MGHDK, SYGVNS. The CDR3 is CASSARGTGNSPLHF. The CDR3 DNA is TGTGCCAGCAGTGCGCGGGGGACAGGGAATTCACCCCTCCACTTT. The full variable domain, rest sourced from reference TRBV25-1 and TRBJ1-6, is EADIYQTPRYLVIGTGKKITLECSQTMGHDKMYWYQQDPGMELHLIHYSYGVNSTEKGDLSSESTVSRIRTEHFPLTLESARPSHTSQYLCASSARGTGNSPLHFGNGTRLTVT.

The chain carries TRBV7-2 and TRBJ1-4; a possible D gene is TRBD1 (5 bases). CDR3 length: 13 residues. Trimming took off 6 bases at V and 5 bases at J, with 10 bases between the two ends. CDR1 SGHTA and CDR2 FQGNSA come from the germline V gene. CDR3 in DNA: TGTGCCAGCAGGAACTACAGGAATGAAAAACTGTTTTTT. Amino acids: CASRNYRNEKLFF.

CDR3 region: CASSVAPGDEQYF. DNA for the CDR3: TGTGCCAGCAGCGTAGCTCCCGGGGACGAGCAGTACTTC. The rearrangement links TRBV9 to TRBJ2-7; a possible D gene is TRBD2 (5 bases). V gave up 0 bases and J gave up 5 bases, with 9 bases separating them. Germline V gene data show CDR1 as SGDLS and CDR2 as YYNGEE. CDR3 length: 13 residues.

The V and J genes are TRBV19 and TRBJ1-3; D not certain. Germline V gene lookup returns CDR1 LNHDA and CDR2 SQIVND (reference sequence). The germline V and J ends were trimmed by 4 bases and 15 bases, with 16 bases remaining between them. The CDR3 is 12 amino acids. The DNA for the CDR3 is TGTGCCAGTAGTACCCCAGGATCTCCCGCATATTTT. It translates to CASSTPGSPAYF.

The chain uses TRBV7-2 and TRBJ2-3, with TRBD1 as a possible D gene (5 bases). The length of the CDR3 is 17 residues. The ends were cut back, 5 bases at V and 4 bases at J, with 22 bases in the middle. Germline V gene data show CDR1 as SGHTA and CDR2 as FQGNSA. The CDR3 protein is CASSLGPLYPEPDTQYF. For the CDR3, the DNA is TGTGCCAGCAGCCTGGGGCCCCTATATCCAGAGCCAGATACGCAGTATTTT.

At least ten counts were recorded for this clonotype. The DNA of the CDR3 is TGTGCCAGCAGTTTAGCCTTCCCGGGCATCTACGAGCAGTACTTC. Amino acids: CASSLAFPGIYEQYF. V gene TRBV12-3 or TRBV12-4 combines with J gene TRBJ2-7; D is unclear. This CDR3 contains 15 residues. Trimming removed 0 bases from V and 3 bases from J, with 12 bases in between.

This clonotype was seen ten or more times. This rearrangement joins TRBV20-1 to TRBJ1-1; 12 positions match TRBD1. J was trimmed by 2 bases and V by 6 bases; bases with no gene match: 4. CDR3 length equals 14 residues. From germline, CDR1 is DFQATT and CDR2 SNEGSKA (reference sequence). The CDR3 here is CSARDRGQNTEAFF. The CDR3, as DNA: TGCAGTGCACGGGACAGGGGGCAAAACACTGAAGCTTTCTTT.

A remark on this clonotype: A read error may account for a junction end that differs from germline. In DNA, the CDR3 is TGCGCCAGCAGCCAAGTCCTGACAGGGTTTACTGAAGCTTTCTTT. This gives the protein CASSQVLTGFTEAFF. The chain couples TRBV7-3 to TRBJ1-1; 7 nucleotides align to TRBD1. The CDR3 spans 15 residues. CDR1 and CDR2 from the germline V gene are SGHTA and FQGTGA.

This clonotype has at least ten counts. The chain uses TRBV6-5 and TRBJ1-1, with TRBD1 as a possible D gene (6 bases). V lost 7 bases and J 1 base, leaving 13 bases between the germline ends. Germline CDR1 reads MNHEY; CDR2 reads SVGAGI. The CDR3 contains 14 residues. The CDR3 loop is CASKEGGANTEAFF. The CDR3 nucleotides are TGTGCCAGCAAGGAGGGGGGCGCGAACACTGAAGCTTTCTTT.